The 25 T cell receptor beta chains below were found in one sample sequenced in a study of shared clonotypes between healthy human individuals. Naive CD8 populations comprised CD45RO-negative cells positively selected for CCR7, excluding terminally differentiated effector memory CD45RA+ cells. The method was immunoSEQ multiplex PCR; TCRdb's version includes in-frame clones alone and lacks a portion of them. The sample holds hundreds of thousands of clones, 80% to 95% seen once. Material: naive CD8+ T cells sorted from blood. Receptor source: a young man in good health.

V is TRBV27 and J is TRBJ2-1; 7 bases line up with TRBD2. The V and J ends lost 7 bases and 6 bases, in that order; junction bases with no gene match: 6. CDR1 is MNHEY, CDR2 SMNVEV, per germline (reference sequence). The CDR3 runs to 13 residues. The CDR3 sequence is CASTAGVRNEQFF. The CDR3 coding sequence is TGTGCCAGCACGGCGGGAGTACGCAATGAGCAGTTCTTC.

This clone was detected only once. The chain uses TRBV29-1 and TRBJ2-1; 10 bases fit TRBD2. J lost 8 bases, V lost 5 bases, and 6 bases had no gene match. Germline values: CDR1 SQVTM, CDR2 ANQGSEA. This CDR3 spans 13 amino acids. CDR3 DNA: TGCAGCGTTCCAGCGGGAGGGCCATATGAGCAGTTCTTC. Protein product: CSVPAGGPYEQFF.

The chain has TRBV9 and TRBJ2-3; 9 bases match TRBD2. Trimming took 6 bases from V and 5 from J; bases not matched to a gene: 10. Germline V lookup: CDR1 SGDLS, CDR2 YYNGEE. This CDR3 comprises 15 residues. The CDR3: CASTSSGSGVDTQYF. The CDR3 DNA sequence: TGTGCCAGCACTAGTAGCGGGAGTGGTGTAGATACGCAGTATTTT.

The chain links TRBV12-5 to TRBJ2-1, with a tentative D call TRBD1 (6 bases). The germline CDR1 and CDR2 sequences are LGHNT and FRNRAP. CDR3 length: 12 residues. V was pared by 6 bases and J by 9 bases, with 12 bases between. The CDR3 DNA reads TGTGCTAGTGGATGGACAGAGGTTGAGCAGTTCTTC. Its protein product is CASGWTEVEQFF.

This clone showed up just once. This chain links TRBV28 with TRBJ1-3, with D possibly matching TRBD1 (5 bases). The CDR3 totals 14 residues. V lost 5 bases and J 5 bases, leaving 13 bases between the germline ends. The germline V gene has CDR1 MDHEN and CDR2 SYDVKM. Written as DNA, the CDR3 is TGTGCCAGCAGTCCAGGTTGGGGGAGAAACACCATATATTTT. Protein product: CASSPGWGRNTIYF.

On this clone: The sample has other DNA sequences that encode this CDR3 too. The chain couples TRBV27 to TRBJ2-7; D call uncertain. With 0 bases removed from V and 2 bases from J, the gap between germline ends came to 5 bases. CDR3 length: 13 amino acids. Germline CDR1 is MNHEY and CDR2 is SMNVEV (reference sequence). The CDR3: CASSLSQTYEQYF. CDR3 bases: TGTGCCAGCAGTTTATCTCAAACCTACGAGCAGTACTTC.

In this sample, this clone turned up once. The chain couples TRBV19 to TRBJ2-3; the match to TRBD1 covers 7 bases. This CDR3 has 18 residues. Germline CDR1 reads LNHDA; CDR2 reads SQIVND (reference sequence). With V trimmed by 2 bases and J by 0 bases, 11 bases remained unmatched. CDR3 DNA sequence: TGTGCCAGTAGTATAATAAGGGGACAGACTTCTAGCACAGATACGCAGTATTTT. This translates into CASSIIRGQTSSTDTQYF.

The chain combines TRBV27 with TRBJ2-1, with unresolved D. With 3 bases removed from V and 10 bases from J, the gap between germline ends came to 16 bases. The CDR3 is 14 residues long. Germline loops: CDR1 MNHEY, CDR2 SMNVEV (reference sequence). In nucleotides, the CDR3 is TGTGCCAGCAGTTTGAGGCTAGAATCAGACGAGCAGTTCTTC. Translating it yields CASSLRLESDEQFF.

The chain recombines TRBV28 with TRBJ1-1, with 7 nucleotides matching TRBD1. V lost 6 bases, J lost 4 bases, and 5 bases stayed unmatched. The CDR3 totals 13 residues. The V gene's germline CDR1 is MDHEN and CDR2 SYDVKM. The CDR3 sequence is CASRPQGVTEAFF. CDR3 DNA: TGTGCCAGCAGACCCCAGGGGGTCACTGAAGCTTTCTTT.

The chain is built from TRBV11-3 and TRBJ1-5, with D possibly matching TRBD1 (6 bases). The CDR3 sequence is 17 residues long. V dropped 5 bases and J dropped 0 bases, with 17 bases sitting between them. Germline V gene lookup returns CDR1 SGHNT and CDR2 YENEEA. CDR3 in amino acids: CASSNPQGIYSNQPQHF. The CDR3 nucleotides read TGTGCCAGCAGCAATCCTCAGGGGATTTATAGCAATCAGCCCCAGCATTTT.

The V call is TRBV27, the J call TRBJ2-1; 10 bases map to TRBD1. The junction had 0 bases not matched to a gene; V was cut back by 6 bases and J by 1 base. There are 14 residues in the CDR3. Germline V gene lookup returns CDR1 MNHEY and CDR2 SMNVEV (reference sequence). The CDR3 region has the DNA TGTGCCAGCAGGGGACAGGGGTCCTACAATGAGCAGTTCTTC. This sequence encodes CASRGQGSYNEQFF.

CDR3 sequence (DNA): TGTGCCAGCAGTATAAGGACTAGAATCGGCGAGCAGTTCTTC. Translated, it gives CASSIRTRIGEQFF. The V gene is TRBV27, the J gene TRBJ2-1; 7 bases align to TRBD2. Losses at the gene ends were 5 bases for V and 10 bases for J; bases not matched to a gene: 11. The CDR3 has 14 residues. CDR1 MNHEY and CDR2 SMNVEV come from the germline V gene (reference sequence).

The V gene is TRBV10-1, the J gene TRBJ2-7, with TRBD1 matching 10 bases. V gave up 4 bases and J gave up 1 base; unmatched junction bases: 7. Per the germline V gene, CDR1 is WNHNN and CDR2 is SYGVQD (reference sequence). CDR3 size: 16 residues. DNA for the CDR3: TGCGCCAGCAGTGCGTCTGGGGGACAGGGGTCCTACGAGCAGTACTTC. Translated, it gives CASSASGGQGSYEQYF.

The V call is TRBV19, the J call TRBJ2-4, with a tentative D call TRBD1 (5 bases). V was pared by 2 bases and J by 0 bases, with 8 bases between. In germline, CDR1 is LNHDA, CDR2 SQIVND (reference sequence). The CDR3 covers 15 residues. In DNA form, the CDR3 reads TGTGCCAGTAGTATAACAGGCCTAGCCAAAAACATTCAGTACTTC. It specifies CASSITGLAKNIQYF.

CDR3 in amino acids: CASSQDRWGMPKQFF. Here the CDR3 DNA reads TGCGCCAGCAGCCAAGATCGGTGGGGGATGCCAAAGCAGTTCTTC. V is TRBV4-3 and J is TRBJ2-1; D is tentatively TRBD1 or TRBD2 (5 bases each). Trimming cost V 0 bases and J 11 bases, with 17 bases left between them. CDR3 length: 15 amino acids. CDR1 and CDR2 from the germline V gene are LGHNA and YSLEER.

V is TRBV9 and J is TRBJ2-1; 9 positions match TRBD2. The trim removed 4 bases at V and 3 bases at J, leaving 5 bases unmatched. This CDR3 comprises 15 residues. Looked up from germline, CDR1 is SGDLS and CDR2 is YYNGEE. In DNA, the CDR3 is TGTGCCAGCAGCCCTAGCGGGGCCCACTACAATGAGCAGTTCTTC. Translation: CASSPSGAHYNEQFF.

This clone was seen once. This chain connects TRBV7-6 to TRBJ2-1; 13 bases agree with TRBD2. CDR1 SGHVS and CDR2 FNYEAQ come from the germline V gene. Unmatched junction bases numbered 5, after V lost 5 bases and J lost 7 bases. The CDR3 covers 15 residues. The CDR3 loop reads CASSPGTSGKNEQFF. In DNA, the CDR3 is TGTGCCAGCAGCCCTGGGACTAGCGGGAAGAATGAGCAGTTCTTC. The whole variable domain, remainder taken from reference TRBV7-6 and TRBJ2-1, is GAGVSQSPRYKVTKRGQDVALRCDPISGHVSLYWYRQALGQGPEFLTYFNYEAQQDKSGLPNDRFSAERPEGSISTLTIQRTEQRDSAMYRCASSPGTSGKNEQFFGPGTRLTVL.

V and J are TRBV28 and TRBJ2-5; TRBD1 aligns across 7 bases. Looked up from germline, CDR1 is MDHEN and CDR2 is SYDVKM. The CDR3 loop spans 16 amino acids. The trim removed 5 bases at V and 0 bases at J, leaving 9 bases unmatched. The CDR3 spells CASSPTGTAYQETQYF. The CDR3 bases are TGTGCCAGCAGTCCCACCGGGACAGCGTACCAAGAGACCCAGTACTTC.

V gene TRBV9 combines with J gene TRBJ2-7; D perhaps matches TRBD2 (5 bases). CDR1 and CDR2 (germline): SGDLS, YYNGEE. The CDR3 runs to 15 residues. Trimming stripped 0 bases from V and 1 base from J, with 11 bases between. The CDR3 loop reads CASSVGSDFSYEQYF. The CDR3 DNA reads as TGTGCCAGCAGCGTAGGTAGCGATTTTTCCTACGAGCAGTACTTC.

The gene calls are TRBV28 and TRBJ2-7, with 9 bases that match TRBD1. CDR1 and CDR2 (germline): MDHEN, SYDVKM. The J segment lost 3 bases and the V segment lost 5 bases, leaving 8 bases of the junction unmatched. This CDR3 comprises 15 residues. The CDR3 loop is CASSPPGQGYYEQYF. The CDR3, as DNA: TGTGCCAGCAGTCCCCCCGGACAGGGGTACTACGAGCAGTACTTC.

CDR3 coding DNA: TGTGCCAGCAGTAAGATGGACAGTCACACCTTC. Protein sequence: CASSKMDSHTF. The gene calls are TRBV7-9 and TRBJ1-2; D possibly corresponds to TRBD1 (6 bases). CDR3 length equals 11 residues. Looked up from germline, CDR1 is SEHNR and CDR2 is FQNEAQ (reference sequence). V lost 6 bases and J 12 bases, leaving 14 bases between the germline ends.

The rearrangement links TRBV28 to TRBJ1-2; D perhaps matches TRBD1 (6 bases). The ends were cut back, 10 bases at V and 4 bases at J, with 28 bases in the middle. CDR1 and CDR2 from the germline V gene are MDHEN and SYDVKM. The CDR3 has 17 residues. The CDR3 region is CATKFITWTASSYGYTF. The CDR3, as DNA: TGTGCCACCAAGTTTATTACCTGGACAGCTTCATCCTATGGCTACACCTTC.

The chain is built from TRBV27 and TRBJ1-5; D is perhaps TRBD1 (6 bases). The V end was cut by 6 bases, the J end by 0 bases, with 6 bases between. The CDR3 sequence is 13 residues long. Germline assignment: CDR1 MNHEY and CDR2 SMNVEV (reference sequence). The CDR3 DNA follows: TGTGCCAGCAGGGACAGTAGCAATCAGCCCCAGCATTTT. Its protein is CASRDSSNQPQHF.

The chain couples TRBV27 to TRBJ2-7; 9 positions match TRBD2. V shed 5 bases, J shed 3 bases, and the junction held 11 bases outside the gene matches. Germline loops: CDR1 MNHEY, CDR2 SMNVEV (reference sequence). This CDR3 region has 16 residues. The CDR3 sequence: CASSTRLAENHYEQYF. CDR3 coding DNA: TGTGCCAGCAGTACACGACTAGCGGAGAACCACTACGAGCAGTACTTC.

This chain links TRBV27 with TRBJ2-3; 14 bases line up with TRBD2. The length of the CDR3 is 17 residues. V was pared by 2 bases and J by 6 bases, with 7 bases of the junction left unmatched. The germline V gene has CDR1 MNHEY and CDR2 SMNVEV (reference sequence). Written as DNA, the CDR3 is TGTGCCAGCAGTTTACCTCCGGGACTAGCGGGAGATGATACGCAGTATTTT. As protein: CASSLPPGLAGDDTQYF.